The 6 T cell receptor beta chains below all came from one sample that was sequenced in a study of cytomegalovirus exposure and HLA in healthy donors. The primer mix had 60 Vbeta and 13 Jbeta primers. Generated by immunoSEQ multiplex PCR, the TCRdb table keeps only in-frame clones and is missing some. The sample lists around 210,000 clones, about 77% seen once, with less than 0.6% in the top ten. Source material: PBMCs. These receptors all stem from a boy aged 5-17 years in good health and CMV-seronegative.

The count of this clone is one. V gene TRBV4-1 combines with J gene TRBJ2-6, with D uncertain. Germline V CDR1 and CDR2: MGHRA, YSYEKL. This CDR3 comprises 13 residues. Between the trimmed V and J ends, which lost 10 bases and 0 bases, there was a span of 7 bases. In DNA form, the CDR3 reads TGCGCCATCTCCGGCTCTGGGGCCAACGTCCTGACTTTC. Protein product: CAISGSGANVLTF.

CDR3 amino acids: CASSLGAGSLSGNTIYF. The CDR3 DNA reads as TGTGCCAGCAGCTTGGGGGCAGGATCCCTCTCTGGAAACACCATATATTTT. V gene TRBV5-8 combines with J gene TRBJ1-3, with D hard to call. There are 17 residues in the CDR3. The V gene lost 0 bases and the J gene lost 0 bases, with 13 bases spanning the gap. Germline-derived CDR1 and CDR2 are SGHTS and YDEGEE.

The CDR3: CASSGARVGGYTF. CDR3 in DNA: TGTGCCAGCAGTGGGGCGCGCGTCGGTGGCTACACCTTC. This chain connects TRBV2 to TRBJ1-2, with D uncertain. Per germline, CDR1 SNHLY and CDR2 FYNNEI. The V and J ends lost 4 bases and 7 bases respectively, with 13 bases between them. CDR3 length equals 13 residues.

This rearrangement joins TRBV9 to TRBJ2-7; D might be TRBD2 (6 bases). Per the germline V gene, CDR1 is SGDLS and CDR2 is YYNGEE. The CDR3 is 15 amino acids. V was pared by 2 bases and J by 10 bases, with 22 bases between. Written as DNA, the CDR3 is TGTGCCAGCAGCGTGTCCCGGGACTCTCCCTTCGGACAGTACTTC. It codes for CASSVSRDSPFGQYF. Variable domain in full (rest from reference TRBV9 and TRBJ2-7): DSGVTQTPKHLITATGQRVTLRCSPRSGDLSVYWYQQSLDQGLQFLIQYYNGEERAKGNILERFSAQQFPDLHSELNLSSLELGDSALYFCASSVSRDSPFGQYFGPGTRLTVT.

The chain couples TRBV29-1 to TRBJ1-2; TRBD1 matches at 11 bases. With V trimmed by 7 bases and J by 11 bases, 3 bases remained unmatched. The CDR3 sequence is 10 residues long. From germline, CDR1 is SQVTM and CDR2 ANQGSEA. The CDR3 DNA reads TGCAGCGACGGACAGGGGGCGTACACCTTC. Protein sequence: CSDGQGAYTF.

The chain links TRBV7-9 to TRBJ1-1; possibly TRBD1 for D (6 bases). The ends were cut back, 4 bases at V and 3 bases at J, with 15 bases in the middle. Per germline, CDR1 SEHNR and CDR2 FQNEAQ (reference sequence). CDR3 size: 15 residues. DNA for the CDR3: TGTGCCAGCAGCTCCCCCCTCCCAGGGGACACTGAAGCTTTCTTT. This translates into CASSSPLPGDTEAFF.